The 8 T cell receptor beta chains below were found in one sample sequenced in a study of early T cells in non-severe SARS-CoV-2 infection. Each CDR3 protein gets one entry after TCRdb re-called the 5' RACE reads with MiXCR. Of tens of thousands of distinct CDR3 sequences listed, more than 10% were seen once; the top ten hold approximately 1.6%. The sequencing sample was made of whole blood. These receptors came from an adult who was a healthcare worker with PCR-confirmed SARS-CoV-2 infection or an uninfected control (not recorded which).

This clonotype was found many times. The genes are TRBV7-2 and TRBJ2-5; no clear D gene. CDR1 and CDR2 (germline): SGHTA, FQGNSA. The V gene lost 1 base and the J gene lost 5 bases, with 14 bases spanning the gap. This CDR3 is 15 amino acids long. CDR3: CASSLGGSGRETQYF. CDR3 bases: TGTGCCAGCAGCTTAGGGGGATCCGGACGGGAGACCCAGTACTTC.

The genes are TRBV20-1 and TRBJ2-1; 8 bases agree with TRBD2. Germline assignment: CDR1 DFQATT and CDR2 SNEGSKA (reference sequence). The CDR3 consists of 15 residues. V shed 2 bases, J shed 0 bases, and the junction held 3 bases outside the gene matches. CDR3 DNA sequence: TGCAGTGCTAGATATCTAGCGGGCTCCTACAATGAGCAGTTCTTC. Its protein product is CSARYLAGSYNEQFF.

This clonotype was seen only a few times. CDR3 bases: TGTGCCAGCAGCTTCAGGGGGCTGGACTATGGCTACACCTTC. This encodes CASSFRGLDYGYTF. The chain has TRBV13 and TRBJ1-2, with 8 bases identical to TRBD1. This CDR3 has 14 residues. With V trimmed by 3 bases and J by 3 bases, 3 bases remained unmatched. Germline assignment: CDR1 PRHDT and CDR2 FYEKMQ (reference sequence). Full variable domain (outside the CDR3, taken from reference TRBV13 and TRBJ1-2): AAGVIQSPRHLIKEKRETATLKCYPIPRHDTVYWYQQGPGQDPQFLISFYEKMQSDKGSIPDRFSAQQFSDYHSELNMSSLELGDSALYFCASSFRGLDYGYTFGSGTRLTVV.

The rearrangement uses TRBV10-3 and TRBJ1-1; 8 bases agree with TRBD1. V was clipped by 6 bases and J by 1 base; unmatched bases: 7. Germline assignment: CDR1 ENHRY and CDR2 SYGVKD. This CDR3 spans 15 amino acids. CDR3 sequence reads: CAIRPGQGGNTEAFF. The CDR3 nucleotides read TGTGCCATCAGGCCCGGACAGGGTGGGAACACTGAAGCTTTCTTT.

This clonotype was seen a few times. The chain combines TRBV3-1 with TRBJ1-2; TRBD1 is a possible D gene (5 bases). Germline CDR1 reads LGHDT; CDR2 reads YNNKEL (reference sequence). CDR3 length equals 15 residues. Between the trimmed V and J ends, which lost 5 bases and 14 bases, there was a span of 27 bases. The CDR3 DNA follows: TGTGCCAGCAGCACTACCCTGGGGCAAAACCTGCCAGGAACCTTC. Amino acid sequence: CASSTTLGQNLPGTF.

This clonotype was seen a handful of times. The CDR3 DNA reads TGCGCCAGCAGCTTGGACCGGCGGGCTCTTTCCACAGATACGCAGTATTTT. Its translation is CASSLDRRALSTDTQYF. This chain uses TRBV5-1 with TRBJ2-3, with D possibly being TRBD2 (5 bases). The CDR3 totals 17 residues. V was cut by 0 bases and J by 2 bases, with 16 bases left in between. The germline gives CDR1 SGHRS, CDR2 YFSETQ.

This clonotype was seen a few times. This chain uses TRBV7-9 with TRBJ1-3; D is perhaps TRBD1 (5 bases). The germline CDR1 and CDR2 sequences are SEHNR and FQNEAQ (reference sequence). Trimming left V 3 bases short and J 0 bases short, with 12 bases between. The CDR3 spans 16 residues. The CDR3 DNA follows: TGTGCCAGCAGCTTCGGGACTCCTAGCTCTGGAAACACCATATATTTT. Amino acids: CASSFGTPSSGNTIYF.

This clonotype has a handful of counts. The chain employs TRBV19 and TRBJ1-5; TRBD1 is a possible D gene (6 bases). V gave up 1 base and J gave up 0 bases, with 19 bases separating them. In germline, CDR1 is LNHDA, CDR2 SQIVND (reference sequence). The CDR3 sequence is 19 residues long. This CDR3 reads CASSIGGANHPVSNQPQHF. CDR3 DNA: TGTGCCAGTAGTATAGGGGGGGCTAACCACCCTGTTAGCAATCAGCCCCAGCATTTT.